This T cell receptor (beta chain) was captured by sequencing in a study of T-cell memory formation after mild COVID-19. General observations from the study: From day 15 to 85, contracting clones were balanced between CD4 and CD8, whereas later expanders leaned toward CD4+.

TCRdb processed the 5' RACE reads anew with MiXCR; each CDR3 protein has one entry. The sample carries around 530,000 distinct CDR3 sequences, roughly 22% recorded once. The CDR3 runs to 14 residues. Between the trimmed V and J ends, which lost 6 bases and 1 base, there was a span of 11 bases. From germline, CDR1 is SGHAT and CDR2 FQNNGV. On this clonotype: What it binds is not known.

The specimen sequenced was PBMCs or a T cell subset sorted from them (not recorded which). V usage is TRBV11-2 and J usage is TRBJ2-3; possible D gene TRBD1, 6 bases. The origin of this receptor is an adult woman who had mild COVID-19 (a few samples of this study predate the infection). Cell type and time point are not known. The CDR3 DNA follows: TGTGCCAGCAGTTATTACAGGGGCACAGATACGCAGTATTTT. Translating it yields CASSYYRGTDTQYF.